This section outlines one TCR beta chain sequence together with its context. Its cognate antigen is unknown. This entry is derived from a study of cytotoxic CD8 clonotypes in ibrutinib-treated CLL. Overall study: Of the patients, under 13 were relapsed/refractory, about 15 treatment-naive and 17 to 18 IGHV unmutated. Whole-study results and caveats: The clonality went up when patients responded to ibrutinib and dropped back toward baseline at progression. Baseline clonality, above age-matched healthy donor levels, tracked circulating CD8+ T-cell counts.

J gave up 8 bases and V 1 base, and 8 bases lay outside the gene matches. The CDR3 covers 15 residues. The germline V gene has CDR1 SGHNT and CDR2 YYREEE (reference sequence). Investigators sought sequencing depths of between 1 in 200,000 and 1 in 1 million T cells. The table came from immunoSEQ multiplex PCR; TCRdb's copy has only in-frame clones and leaves some out. The sample lists under 150,000 clones; around 82% were seen once. The receptor comes from a human donor with chronic lymphocytic leukemia. The material sequenced was PBMCs, taken after 36 months of ibrutinib treatment. The rearrangement joins TRBV5-4 to TRBJ2-1; 8 bases match TRBD2. This CDR3 reads CASSLRLAWEDEQFF. The CDR3 DNA is TGTGCCAGCAGCTTGAGACTAGCGTGGGAGGATGAGCAGTTCTTC. The full variable domain, completed using reference TRBV5-4 and TRBJ2-1, is ETGVTQSPTHLIKTRGQQVTLRCSSQSGHNTVSWYQQALGQGPQFIFQYYREEENGRGNFPPRFSGLQFPNYSSELNVNALELDDSALYLCASSLRLAWEDEQFFGPGTRLTVL.